Reported below is one T cell receptor (beta chain). What it recognizes is unknown. The data were taken from a study of a mutant IDH1 vaccine in newly diagnosed glioma. Overall study context: Patients were started on vaccination 4-6 weeks after radiotherapy alone, or with temozolomide cycles.

Time point described: week 47, end of study. Doses consisted of 300 ug of mutant IDH1 20-mer peptide each, paired with topical imiquimod. Repertoires were generated with immunoSEQ multiplex PCR, while TCRdb's copy carries only in-frame clones and drops some. The sample includes roughly 30,000 clones, about 80% of them seen just once. Looked up from germline, CDR1 is SGDLS and CDR2 is YYNGEE. V lost 8 bases to trimming and J lost 3 bases; unmatched junction nucleotides: 2. The CDR3 has 12 residues. The clonotype comes from a man between 25 and 39 years old with glioma. The sequencing used PBMCs, collected from a glioma patient whose treatment included an IDH1 peptide vaccine. The chain carries TRBV9 and TRBJ2-1, with 7 bases lining up with TRBD2. The DNA for the CDR3 is TGTGCCAGTCGGGGGGACTACAATGAGCAGTTCTTC. Its protein is CASRGDYNEQFF.